The 27 T cell receptor beta chains below were found in one sample sequenced in a study of T cell clusters in autoimmune cytopenias. TRB rearrangements were amplified by touch-down multiplex PCR with mixed TRB-A/B primers. TCRdb reanalyzed the multiplex PCR reads and collapses them to one entry per CDR3 protein, without DNA. The listing records roughly 2,300 distinct CDR3 sequences. Each sample's input was 250 to 300 ng genomic DNA, some 38,000 genome equivalents. Input material: peripheral blood. These receptors were collected from a human donor with an autoimmune cytopenia or autoimmune hepatitis (not recorded which).

This clonotype is classed as medium-sized by frequency. V gene TRBV19 combines with J gene TRBJ2-2; no DNA is available, so the TRBD1 call from TCRdb remains unchecked. Germline V gene sequence: CDR1 LNHDA, CDR2 SQIVND (reference sequence). This CDR3 has 15 residues. CDR3 amino acids: CASSIGPILTGELFF.

J is TRBJ1-2 and V is TRBV5-4; there is no DNA to check the TCRdb D call of TRBD1. Germline CDR1 is SGHNT and CDR2 is YYREEE (reference sequence). This CDR3 is built from 15 residues. The CDR3 sequence: CASQKRWGPQYGYTF.

The chain has TRBV5-1 and TRBJ1-2; the D call of TRBD1 rests on TCRdb alone, since no DNA is present to check it. Germline values: CDR1 SGHRS, CDR2 YFSETQ. The CDR3 is 16 amino acids. CDR3 region: CASSLTAQDRDYGYTF.

According to its frequency, this clonotype is medium-sized. The chain joins TRBV30 to TRBJ2-3; TCRdb selects TRBD1, and the lack of DNA leaves this call unchecked. Germline V lookup: CDR1 GTSNPN, CDR2 SVGIG (reference sequence). This CDR3 contains 16 residues. The CDR3 is CAWAARGARTSDTQYF.

This clonotype ranks as medium-sized in terms of frequency. This chain links TRBV29-1 with TRBJ2-1; as DNA is missing, the TRBD2 call by TCRdb cannot be tested. Per the germline V gene, CDR1 is SQVTM and CDR2 is ANQGSEA. This CDR3 has 16 amino acids. The CDR3 reads CSVEDHGGMMHGEQFF.

The chain couples TRBV5-1 to TRBJ2-5. This CDR3 region has 13 residues. Germline loops: CDR1 SGHRS, CDR2 YFSETQ. CDR3 in amino acids: CASSSQLGETQYF.

The chain combines TRBV15 with TRBJ1-5; checking the TCRdb D call of TRBD1 is not possible without DNA. CDR1 LNHNV and CDR2 YYDKDF come from the germline V gene (reference sequence). CDR3 size: 16 residues. The chain's CDR3 is CATSSRQTYSNQPQHF.

J is TRBJ1-5 and V is TRBV5-6. CDR1 and CDR2 (germline): SGHDT, YYEEEE. The CDR3 is made up of 17 amino acids. The CDR3 reads CASSSLGGVMSNQPQHF. Full variable domain (missing parts from reference TRBV5-6 and TRBJ1-5): DAGVTQSPTHLIKTRGQQVTLRCSPKSGHDTVSWYQQALGQGPQFIFQYYEEEERQRGNFPDRFSGHQFPNYSSELNVNALLLGDSALYLCASSSLGGVMSNQPQHFGDGTRLSIL.

The chain carries TRBV6-2 or TRBV6-3 and TRBJ2-4; without DNA, the TCRdb call of TRBD2 cannot be checked. Per germline, CDR1 MNHEY and CDR2 SVGEGT. This CDR3 contains 18 residues. CDR3 region: CASRKHLSSVLAKNIQYF.

The chain joins TRBV7-9 to TRBJ2-1; lacking DNA, the TRBD2 call made by TCRdb goes unchecked. In germline, CDR1 is SEHNR, CDR2 FQNEAQ (reference sequence). The CDR3 runs 14 residues. The chain's CDR3 is CASSYSGRASEQFF.

The chain joins TRBV6-5 to TRBJ2-5; TCRdb gives TRBD2 as the D gene, but with no DNA this cannot be confirmed. CDR1 MNHEY and CDR2 SVGAGI come from the germline V gene. The CDR3 contains 15 residues. CDR3: CASSGRGGAEETQYF.

The chain joins TRBV18 to TRBJ1-1. Germline V CDR1 and CDR2: KGHSH, LQKENI. CDR3 length: 16 residues. The CDR3 is CASSPPGPVRITATFF.

The rearrangement joins TRBV19 to TRBJ2-4; TCRdb proposes TRBD1, but this gene call is untestable without DNA. Per the germline V gene, CDR1 is LNHDA and CDR2 is SQIVND (reference sequence). This CDR3 is built from 15 residues. CDR3 in amino acids: CASSMGDKRINIQYF.

V is TRBV27 and J is TRBJ2-5. CDR3 length: 14 residues. Germline lookup yields CDR1 MNHEY and CDR2 SMNVEV (reference sequence). The chain's CDR3 is CASGRPTLQETQYF.

V usage is TRBV6-2 or TRBV6-3 and J usage is TRBJ2-7; TCRdb's D call of TRBD2 is untestable without DNA. The CDR3 loop spans 15 amino acids. Germline loops: CDR1 MNHEY, CDR2 SVGEGT. CDR3 in amino acids: CASSYITSGSNEQYF.

The chain joins TRBV6-1 to TRBJ2-7; TCRdb gives TRBD1 as the D gene, but with no DNA this cannot be confirmed. CDR3 size: 14 residues. The germline CDR1 and CDR2 sequences are MNHNS and SASEGT. The CDR3 loop is CASSEFPETREQYF.

This rearrangement joins TRBV6-2 or TRBV6-3 to TRBJ2-5; absent DNA, TCRdb's TRBD1 call cannot be checked. The germline V gene has CDR1 MNHEY and CDR2 SVGEGT. CDR3 length equals 13 residues. The CDR3: CASSYAGRKTQYF.

Judged by frequency, this clonotype is medium-sized. The chain couples TRBV19 to TRBJ1-1. From germline, CDR1 is LNHDA and CDR2 SQIVND (reference sequence). The CDR3 loop spans 11 amino acids. CDR3 residues: CASRVYTEAFF.

This clonotype is medium-sized by frequency. The chain carries TRBV29-1 and TRBJ2-3; lacking DNA, the TRBD2 call made by TCRdb goes unchecked. This CDR3 region has 15 residues. The germline V gene encodes CDR1 SQVTM and CDR2 ANQGSEA. CDR3 sequence: CSVVLAGGPPDTQYF.

The genes are TRBV5-6 and TRBJ2-3; without DNA, the TCRdb call of TRBD2 cannot be checked. This CDR3 contains 15 residues. The germline CDR1 and CDR2 sequences are SGHDT and YYEEEE. The CDR3 sequence: CASSPLSGGAYTQYF.

The chain has TRBV13 and TRBJ2-2; as DNA is missing, the TRBD1 call by TCRdb cannot be tested. The CDR3 is 17 amino acids. In germline, CDR1 is PRHDT, CDR2 FYEKMQ (reference sequence). The CDR3 reads CASSLAEATGVNGELFF.

This clonotype is identified as medium-sized from frequency. This CDR3 reads CASSSTGSDSYEQYF. The chain uses TRBV19 and TRBJ2-7; TCRdb names TRBD1, which stays unverified in the absence of DNA. The CDR3 is 15 amino acids. Germline CDR1 LNHDA, CDR2 SQIVND (reference sequence). The whole variable domain, remainder taken from reference TRBV19 and TRBJ2-7, is DGGITQSPKYLFRKEGQNVTLSCEQNLNHDAMYWYRQDPGQGLRLIYYSQIVNDFQKGDIAEGYSVSREKKESFPLTVTSAQKNPTAFYLCASSSTGSDSYEQYFGPGTRLTVT.

This clonotype shows up as medium-sized (0.01 to 0.1%) by frequency. The rearrangement uses TRBV6-5 and TRBJ2-7. This CDR3 is built from 13 residues. CDR1 and CDR2 from the germline V gene are MNHEY and SVGAGI. CDR3 region: CASRDQSSYEQYF.

The rearrangement links TRBV7-3 to TRBJ2-2; TCRdb reports TRBD1, a call that lacks DNA to check it against. CDR3 size: 14 residues. From germline, CDR1 is SGHTA and CDR2 FQGTGA. CDR3 residues: CASSLIPLSGELFF.

Considering frequency, this clonotype is medium-sized. The J gene is TRBJ2-6, the V gene TRBV15; TCRdb lists TRBD1, though no DNA is available to test this call. This CDR3 contains 16 residues. In germline, CDR1 is LNHNV, CDR2 YYDKDF (reference sequence). This chain's CDR3 is CATSSLRGQGANVLTF. Combining the CDR3 with reference TRBV15 and TRBJ2-6 gives the whole variable domain DAMVIQNPRYQVTQFGKPVTLSCSQTLNHNVMYWYQQKSSQAPKLLFHYYDKDFNNEADTPDNFQSRRPNTSFCFLDIRSPGLGDTAMYLCATSSLRGQGANVLTFGAGSRLTVL.

The gene calls are TRBV27 and TRBJ2-5. The germline CDR1 and CDR2 sequences are MNHEY and SMNVEV (reference sequence). The CDR3 length is 13 residues. The CDR3 reads CASSFRVLETQYF.

The rearrangement joins TRBV6-1 to TRBJ1-4; TCRdb picks TRBD1, but there is no DNA to check that call. The CDR3 sequence is 17 residues long. Germline V gene sequence: CDR1 MNHNS, CDR2 SASEGT. CDR3 sequence: CASSVWGQGLTNEKLFF.